This T cell receptor (beta chain) emerged from a study of T cell changes during pregnancy in multiple sclerosis. The CDR3 is made up of 17 amino acids. The J segment lost 6 bases and the V segment lost 4 bases, leaving 14 bases of the junction unmatched. The germline gives CDR1 KGHSH, CDR2 LQKENI. Method: immunoSEQ multiplex PCR; TCRdb's copy keeps in-frame clones and lacks some. The sample has some 37,000 clones; more than 70% are singletons. The rearrangement uses TRBV18 and TRBJ2-3; 9 bases line up with TRBD1. Sequences were derived from CD4+ T cells from peripheral blood mononuclear cells, sampled in the first trimester of pregnancy. This sequence originates from a female donor with multiple sclerosis, enrolled in a pregnancy study. Written as DNA, the CDR3 is TGTGCCAGCTCACAGGGCCGAACAGGGGGCGGTTTTGATACGCAGTATTTT. It specifies CASSQGRTGGGFDTQYF.